These T cell receptor beta chains were read from a single sample in a study of cytotoxic CD8 clonotypes in ibrutinib-treated CLL. Clones were sequenced by immunoSEQ multiplex PCR, and TCRdb holds only the in-frame ones, with some missing. The table lists roughly 180,000 clones, approximately 80% of them singletons, with 4.6% in the top ten. The source was PBMCs, collected after 24 months of ibrutinib treatment. These receptors all stem from a human donor with chronic lymphocytic leukemia. Both conserved end residues are part of each CDR3. The D gene is left open where the match is weak. Part of the rows lack a size; the others show once, few, many or a class for expanded clones.

size	J	D	V	DNA	CDR3
-	TRBJ2-2	-	TRBV5-4	TGTGCCAGCAGTCCCGGGATGTCCACCGGGGAGCTGTTTTTT	CASSPGMSTGELFF
-	TRBJ2-1	-	TRBV9	TGTGCCAGCAGCGTAGCCTCGACTCCCCTAGGACATGAGCAGTTCTTC	CASSVASTPLGHEQFF
-	TRBJ2-1	TRBD2	TRBV6-6	TGTGCCAGCAGGGGGCGGGAGCGGGTGGAAAATGAGCAGTTCTTC	CASRGRERVENEQFF
-	TRBJ2-5	-	TRBV7-9	TGTGCCAGCAGCTTAGCGGCCAGTTTAGAGACCCAGTACTTC	CASSLAASLETQYF
-	TRBJ1-1	-	TRBV25-1	TGTGCCAGCACCTACAGGGCAGGAGGTGAAGCTTTCTTT	CASTYRAGGEAFF
-	TRBJ1-4	-	TRBV27	TGTGCCAGCAGTTTATTGGGCAATGAAAAACTGTTTTTT	CASSLLGNEKLFF
-	TRBJ2-7	TRBD1	TRBV18	TGTGCCAGCTCACGAGGACAGGGCTACGAGCAGTACTTC	CASSRGQGYEQYF
-	TRBJ2-1	TRBD2	TRBV9	TGTGCCAGCAGCGTAGAAGCGGGGGGTTACAATGAGCAGTTCTTC	CASSVEAGGYNEQFF
once	TRBJ1-3	TRBD1	TRBV29-1	TGCAGCGTCGACGACAGGGGCCCTGGAAACACCATATATTTT	CSVDDRGPGNTIYF
-	TRBJ2-2	-	TRBV6-4	TGTGCCAGCAGTGACGTCAGACTGAACACCGGGGAGCTGTTTTTT	CASSDVRLNTGELFF
-	TRBJ1-2	TRBD1	TRBV7-6	TGTGCCAGCAGCCCGGGACAGGGGGCTGAGGGCTACACCTTC	CASSPGQGAEGYTF
-	TRBJ1-1	-	TRBV21-1	TGTGCCAGCAGCCTCGAAGGGCAGGGGGGAACTGAAGCTTTCTTT	CASSLEGQGGTEAFF
-	TRBJ1-2	-	TRBV20-1	TGCAGTGCTACGATGGGCAATGGCTACACCTTC	CSATMGNGYTF
-	TRBJ2-1	-	TRBV6-5	TGTGCCAGCAGTTATGTGTTCAGGTCCTACAATGAGCAGTTCTTC	CASSYVFRSYNEQFF
-	TRBJ2-3	-	TRBV11-2	TGTGCCAGCAGCTACGGGGCAGATACGCAGTATTTT	CASSYGADTQYF
-	TRBJ1-1	-	TRBV9	TGTGCCAGCAGCGCCCGACGGGTAAACACTGAAGCTTTCTTT	CASSARRVNTEAFF
-	TRBJ2-1	TRBD2	TRBV18	TGTGCCAGCTCACCGGGACTAGCGGGGGGGCCAAACAATGAGCAGTTCTTC	CASSPGLAGGPNNEQFF
-	TRBJ2-7	-	TRBV6-6	TGTGCCAGCAGCGCCCCTGACGGTACCTACGAGCAGTACTTC	CASSAPDGTYEQYF
-	TRBJ1-2	-	TRBV30	TGTGCCTGGAGTGTAAGTTCCGCTTCCTATGGCTACACCTTC	CAWSVSSASYGYTF
-	TRBJ1-6	-	TRBV7-3	TGTGCCAGCAGCTCACAGGGAGGAAATTCACCCCTCCACTTT	CASSSQGGNSPLHF
-	TRBJ2-5	-	TRBV19	TGTGCCAGTAGACCAACCGGGGGAGAAGAGACCCAGTACTTC	CASRPTGGEETQYF
once	TRBJ2-5	-	TRBV7-2	TGTGCCAGCAGTAACAGGGTAGAGACCCAGTACTTC	CASSNRVETQYF
-	TRBJ1-2	TRBD1	TRBV7-2	TGTGCCAGCAGCTTAGTTGGACAGGGGTTAAACTATGGCTACACCTTC	CASSLVGQGLNYGYTF
-	TRBJ2-3	TRBD2	TRBV9	TGTGCCAGCAGCCCCTCAGCGGGGAGCACAGATACGCAGTATTTT	CASSPSAGSTDTQYF
-	TRBJ2-6	TRBD1	TRBV30	TGTGCCTGGAGTCTACAGGGGACTGGGGCCAACGTCCTGACTTTC	CAWSLQGTGANVLTF
-	TRBJ1-5	-	TRBV5-8	TGTGCCAGCAGCTTGTGGCGGGGTGTCAGCAATCAGCCCCAGCATTTT	CASSLWRGVSNQPQHF
once	TRBJ1-2	-	TRBV15	TGTGCCACCAGCTCGGGGGACAATTTTGTCTATGGCTACACCTTC	CATSSGDNFVYGYTF
-	TRBJ2-7	TRBD1	TRBV5-1	TGCGCCAGCAGCAATGGACAGGGGGGGTACGAGCAGTACTTC	CASSNGQGGYEQYF